Included here is one T cell receptor beta chain sequence, with context. Its antigen is still unknown. The junction departs from the called germline gene at one end, perhaps through a read error. The bulk TCR libraries were made with methods described before and with listed TCR primers. TCRdb analysed the PCR reads with MiXCR anew, one entry per CDR3 protein. The sample carries about 640,000 distinct CDR3 sequences, roughly 21% recorded once. The sample originates from a study of molecular identifiers for immune sequencing clone quantification. Study outcomes and limitations: In CMV-specific effectors, clones above 20 copies held over 99% of molecules; naive, under 1%.

Naive CD8 T cells were FACS-sorted by CD8+CD4-CCR7+CD45RA+ markers. Sequenced: naive CD8+ T cells from blood, with Jurkat cell RNA spiked in. Subset meaning: FACS-sorted CD8+CD4-CCR7+CD45RA+ naive T cells. This sequence was found in a human donor in good health. Some libraries in this study had Jurkat cell RNA spiked in.

DNA for the CDR3: TGCGCCAGCAGCTTGAATCCAGGGAACTCCCACGAGCAGTACTTC. Amino acids: CASSLNPGNSHEQYF. The genes are TRBV5-1 and TRBJ2-7; TRBD1 is a possible D gene (5 bases). Germline CDR1 reads SGHRS; CDR2 reads YFSETQ. The CDR3 runs to 15 residues. Drawing the rest from reference TRBV5-1 and TRBJ2-7, the complete variable domain is KAGVTQTPRYLIKTRGQQVTLSCSPISGHRSVSWYQQTPGQGLQFLFEYFSETQRNKGNFPGRFSGRQFSNSRSEMNVSTLELGDSALYLCASSLNPGNSHEQYFGPGTRLTVT.